One TCR beta chain is described in this entry. Its antigen is currently not known. Base qualities are missing; no much larger clone stands one base away. These data come from a study of cytomegalovirus exposure and HLA in healthy donors (TCRdb year 2017). Notes on the research overall: The 550 to 750 repertoires of the first cohort and the roughly 120 validation repertoires were produced on the same platform, according to a later analysis. The study was designed to test whether signatures of past pathogen exposure could be identified by cataloging public T cell receptors. In addition to the first cohort of about 650 subjects, a separate validation cohort of approximately 120 different subjects was used. The study combined high-throughput TCR immunosequencing, statistical association of individual TCRs with disease status, and machine learning to predict cytomegalovirus infection status. Broader findings and caveats from the paper: In both the original and validation cohorts, the classifier was reported to diagnose cytomegalovirus status with high specificity and sensitivity. Of the cluster scores, 85% to 95% were above 0 in a later analysis, which found that TCRs clustered in the first cohort also tended to co-occur in the 110 or so validation repertoires. The study gave a list of under 200 TCR beta chains associated with cytomegalovirus. A few of the identified cytomegalovirus-associated TCR beta chains were confirmed in vitro to be specific for cytomegalovirus antigens. While some public TCRs were present in many individuals, most TCR sequences turned up only very rarely across donors. The authors suggested that the approach could potentially be generalized to other disease states and immunological phenotypes. A later analysis had no HLA typing for the validation cohort, so co-occurrence there was scored across all 130 or so repertoires.

Donors formed part of the validation cohort, which comprised 120 subjects and was distinct from the first cohort of 550 to 850 subjects. The CDR3 covers 14 residues, taking in both the cysteine and the phenylalanine. The CDR3 DNA has 42 bases and is translated from base 1. V is reduced by 1 base and J by 6 bases, leaving a spacing of 11 bases between them. The germline V gene supplies CDR1 SGHDT and CDR2 YYEEEE. The method behind the library was the immunoSEQ multiplex PCR assay. On the study's bioinformatics: A statistical classification framework was built for diagnosing cytomegalovirus status from the catalog of TCR beta chain sequences. TCRdb stores this immuneACCESS table with in-frame sequences only. Part of the clones is absent; in the studies checked, under half of the shortfall reflects unresolved V genes, and no reason is known for the rest. V and J calls and clone size are given by that table; D and trimming were obtained from the DNA. For this sample there are more than 85,000 clones; about nine tenths appear just once. The ten largest clonotypes hold about 2% of the sample.

The sequence joins TRBV5-6 to TRBJ2-4, with the D gene not confidently named. Material for sequencing was PBMCs. The source of this sequence is a young woman in good health and CMV-seronegative. The CDR3 reads CASSLRRVGNIQYF. The sequenced DNA is TGTGCCAGCAGCTTGCGCCGGGTAGGAAACATTCAGTACTTC.